These T cell receptor beta chains were read from a single sample in a study of blood T cells in healthy people across ages. TCRdb re-derived calls from the 5' RACE reads in MiXCR, one entry per CDR3 protein. The top ten clones hold less than 2.5% of a sample with 1.5 million to 2 million distinct CDR3 sequences, 49% of them seen once. Sequenced sample: blood. The receptor source for this set is a woman aged 40 to 49 in good health. Both conserved end residues are part of each CDR3. Fields, in order: V gene, D gene, clone size, J gene, CDR3 DNA, CDR3 protein. The D gene is left open where the match is weak. The size entry is marked missing in some rows and otherwise reads once, few, many or a size class.

v_call: TRBV4-3; d_call: .; clone_size: .; j_call: TRBJ1-6; cdr3_nt: TGCGCCAGCAGCCAAGCAGGGTTTAGTTTACCCCTCCACTTT; cdr3_aa: CASSQAGFSLPLHF
v_call: TRBV12-3/TRBV12-4; d_call: .; clone_size: .; j_call: TRBJ1-2; cdr3_nt: TGTGCCAGCAATCTGGCAGGCGGAGGCTACACCTTC; cdr3_aa: CASNLAGGGYTF
v_call: TRBV7-6; d_call: TRBD2; clone_size: .; j_call: TRBJ2-3; cdr3_nt: TGTGCCAGCAGCTTCGGGGACGGGGGGGGTACAGATACGCAGTATTTT; cdr3_aa: CASSFGDGGGTDTQYF
v_call: TRBV21-1; d_call: .; clone_size: .; j_call: TRBJ2-3; cdr3_nt: TGTGCCAGCAGCAAAAGGGCTTGCCCGATCACAGATACGCAGTATTTT; cdr3_aa: CASSKRACPITDTQYF
v_call: TRBV7-3; d_call: .; clone_size: .; j_call: TRBJ2-1; cdr3_nt: TGTGCCAGCAGCCCGGGGGAAAGATCCTACAATGAGCAGTTCTTC; cdr3_aa: CASSPGERSYNEQFF
v_call: TRBV2; d_call: .; clone_size: many; j_call: TRBJ2-1; cdr3_nt: TGTGCCAGTGCACCGGGACTTGGCTCCTACAATGAGCAGTTCTTC; cdr3_aa: CASAPGLGSYNEQFF
v_call: TRBV6-5; d_call: .; clone_size: .; j_call: TRBJ1-1; cdr3_nt: TGTGCCAGCAGTTCGCGACAGGTCACGGTAGGAGCTTTCTTT; cdr3_aa: CASSSRQVTVGAFF
v_call: TRBV2; d_call: .; clone_size: .; j_call: TRBJ2-7; cdr3_nt: TGTGCCAGCAGCTTCCTGCGCCACGAGCAGTACTTC; cdr3_aa: CASSFLRHEQYF
v_call: TRBV6-1; d_call: TRBD2; clone_size: .; j_call: TRBJ2-7; cdr3_nt: TGTGCCAGCAGTGAACCTCAAGCGGGGGGCTACTCCTACGAGCAGTACTTC; cdr3_aa: CASSEPQAGGYSYEQYF
v_call: TRBV28; d_call: TRBD2; clone_size: .; j_call: TRBJ2-5; cdr3_nt: TGTGCCAGCAGTCCCCCCCGTGGACTAGCGGGGGGGACCCACAATGAGCAGTACTTC; cdr3_aa: CASSPPRGLAGGTHNEQYF
v_call: TRBV27; d_call: .; clone_size: few; j_call: TRBJ2-5; cdr3_nt: TGTGCCAGCAGTTCACCTACATCCCAAGAGACCCAGTACTTC; cdr3_aa: CASSSPTSQETQYF
v_call: TRBV7-2; d_call: TRBD1; clone_size: .; j_call: TRBJ1-2; cdr3_nt: TGTGCCAGCAGCTTACCCAAGACAGGGGGTTATGGCTACACCTTC; cdr3_aa: CASSLPKTGGYGYTF
v_call: TRBV7-9; d_call: .; clone_size: .; j_call: TRBJ2-3; cdr3_nt: TGTGCCAGCAGCTCGACTGGGAGCGAGACAGATACGCAGTATTTT; cdr3_aa: CASSSTGSETDTQYF
v_call: TRBV12-3/TRBV12-4; d_call: .; clone_size: once; j_call: TRBJ2-7; cdr3_nt: TGTGCCAGCAGGGAAGGGTCCGGGGACGAGCAGTACTTC; cdr3_aa: CASREGSGDEQYF
v_call: TRBV12-3/TRBV12-4; d_call: .; clone_size: .; j_call: TRBJ1-2; cdr3_nt: TGTGCCAGCAGTCCCCACCAGAAGGCTACCTATGGCTACACCTTC; cdr3_aa: CASSPHQKATYGYTF
v_call: TRBV15; d_call: TRBD2; clone_size: few; j_call: TRBJ2-3; cdr3_nt: TGTGCCACCAGCAGGCCAGCCCCACGGGAGGGGACAGATACGCAGTATTTT; cdr3_aa: CATSRPAPREGTDTQYF
v_call: TRBV20-1; d_call: TRBD1; clone_size: many; j_call: TRBJ2-7; cdr3_nt: TGCAGTGCGCCGGACAGGCTCTACGAGCAGTACTTC; cdr3_aa: CSAPDRLYEQYF
v_call: TRBV5-4; d_call: .; clone_size: .; j_call: TRBJ2-1; cdr3_nt: TGTGCCAGCAGCTACAGGGTTTCGGATGAGCAGTTCTTC; cdr3_aa: CASSYRVSDEQFF
v_call: TRBV20-1; d_call: TRBD1; clone_size: .; j_call: TRBJ1-6; cdr3_nt: TGCAGTGCTACTGACAGGGGGCGGAGCTCCTATAATTCACCCCTCCACTTT; cdr3_aa: CSATDRGRSSYNSPLHF
v_call: TRBV9; d_call: .; clone_size: once; j_call: TRBJ2-7; cdr3_nt: TGTGCCAGCAGCATAGCCGCTAGCCCAACCTACGAGCAGTACTTC; cdr3_aa: CASSIAASPTYEQYF
v_call: TRBV4-1; d_call: TRBD1; clone_size: few; j_call: TRBJ1-5; cdr3_nt: TGCGCCAGCAGCCAAGGGGGGAACAGGGGTGGTAATCAGCCCCAGCATTTT; cdr3_aa: CASSQGGNRGGNQPQHF
v_call: TRBV13; d_call: TRBD2; clone_size: .; j_call: TRBJ2-1; cdr3_nt: TGTGCCAGCAGCTTACCGAGCGGGGGGGCAGGTGAGCAGTTCTTC; cdr3_aa: CASSLPSGGAGEQFF
v_call: TRBV29-1; d_call: .; clone_size: many; j_call: TRBJ2-5; cdr3_nt: TGCAGCGCCCAGCCGACGGCAGAGACCCAGTACTTC; cdr3_aa: CSAQPTAETQYF
v_call: TRBV4-1; d_call: TRBD2; clone_size: .; j_call: TRBJ2-2; cdr3_nt: TGCGCCAGCAGCCACAATGCGATCGGAGCGGGGGCCCCATCGACGAACACCGGGGAGCTGTTTTTT; cdr3_aa: CASSHNAIGAGAPSTNTGELFF
v_call: TRBV29-1; d_call: .; clone_size: .; j_call: TRBJ2-7; cdr3_nt: TGCAGCGTTAATCGGGACTCCGAGCAGTACTTC; cdr3_aa: CSVNRDSEQYF
v_call: TRBV20-1; d_call: .; clone_size: .; j_call: TRBJ2-3; cdr3_nt: TGCAGTGCCCCCGCGGGAAGGGTATCAGATACGCAGTATTTT; cdr3_aa: CSAPAGRVSDTQYF
v_call: TRBV6-6; d_call: TRBD1; clone_size: few; j_call: TRBJ2-3; cdr3_nt: TGTGCCAGCAGTCCCCGGGACAGGGGGGATACGCAGTATTTT; cdr3_aa: CASSPRDRGDTQYF
v_call: TRBV10-3; d_call: TRBD2; clone_size: .; j_call: TRBJ2-5; cdr3_nt: TGTGCCATCAGGCCTAGCGGGGGGGCCTCGGAGACCCAGTACTTC; cdr3_aa: CAIRPSGGASETQYF